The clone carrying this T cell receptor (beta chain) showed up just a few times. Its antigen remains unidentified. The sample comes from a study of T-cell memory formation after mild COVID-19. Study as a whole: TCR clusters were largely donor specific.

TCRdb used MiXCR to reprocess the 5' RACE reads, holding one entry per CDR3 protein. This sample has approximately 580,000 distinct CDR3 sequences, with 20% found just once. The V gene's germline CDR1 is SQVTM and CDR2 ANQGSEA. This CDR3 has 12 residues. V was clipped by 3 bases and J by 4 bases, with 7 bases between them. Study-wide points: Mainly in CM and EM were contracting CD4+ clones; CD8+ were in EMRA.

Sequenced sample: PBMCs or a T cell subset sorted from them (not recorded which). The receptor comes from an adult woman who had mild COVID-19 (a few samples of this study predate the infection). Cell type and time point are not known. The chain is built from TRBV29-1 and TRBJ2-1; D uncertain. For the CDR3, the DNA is TGCAGCGTTGATAACAGATACAATGAGCAGTTCTTC. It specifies CSVDNRYNEQFF.